This paragraph reports one TCR beta chain. What antigen it recognizes has not been identified. Base qualities are missing; no much larger clone stands one base away. The immunoSEQ Assay, a bias-controlled multiplex PCR, was used to amplify TCRbeta CDR3 regions from genomic DNA. The study's processing was this. Nucleated cell counts per sample were estimated from amplification of reference gene primers within the assay. To quantify the absolute abundance of each unique TCRbeta CDR3 rearrangement, sequence reads were collapsed and filtered. Productive Simpson clonality was computed per sample as the square root of Simpson's diversity index over productive rearrangements. TCRdb took over this immuneACCESS table, retaining in-frame rearrangements with V and J assigned. Such tables are incomplete; in checked studies, under half of the missing clones stem from an unresolved V gene, and the remainder is unexplained. V, J and clone size are taken as reported in that table, and D and trimming were inferred from the DNA itself. Present in this sample are approximately 150,000 clones, approximately 88% of which were seen just once. The ten top clones hold more than 5% of the sample.

This specimen belongs to a study of blood T cell repertoires in COVID-19 (TCRdb year 2020). The study in broad terms: Samples covering the acute and convalescent phases of COVID-19 were provided by collaborators in the United States, Italy and Spain. The material from the prospective study consisted of cDNA or gDNA derived from T cells, B-cell-depleted T cells, or PBMCs. The dataset comprised deeply sampled blood TCRbeta repertoires from subjects exposed to, actively infected with, or recovered from COVID-19. A freely available public database, intended as a resource for researchers studying the immune response to SARS-CoV-2, is where the repertoires were released. The samples were drawn from the first 160 participants of the ongoing ImmuneRACE study and from roughly 1,300 subjects provided by 6 global collaborators. The sample metadata nearly always contained a de-identified subject ID, COVID-19 status, age in years and sex. Where available, HLA class I and class II types were obtained from metadata supplied by the sample provider rather than from assay-based typing. Broader findings and caveats from the paper: The amount of clinical and demographic metadata varied by source and participant and was provided uncurated.

Based on the germline V gene, the CDR1 and CDR2 sequences are LGHNA and YSLEER. Taken from cysteine to phenylalanine, the CDR3 has 17 residues. The only DNA kept is the CDR3, 51 bases in frame from the first base. At the junction V is shortened by 0 bases and J by 1 base, with 15 bases in between. Each collaborating institution followed its own protocols to collect whole blood in K2EDTA tubes. For TCRbeta analysis, collaborators shipped samples as frozen whole blood, isolated PBMCs, or DNA extracted from either of those sample types. The TCR was taken from a human donor in a cohort sampled during active COVID-19. Source material: peripheral blood. The sequence joins TRBV4-3 to TRBJ1-1; the D segment cannot be called with confidence. The DNA is as follows: TGCGCCAGCAGCCAAGATTGGTCCCCAGACAAGAACACTGAAGCTTTCTTT. It translates to CASSQDWSPDKNTEAFF.